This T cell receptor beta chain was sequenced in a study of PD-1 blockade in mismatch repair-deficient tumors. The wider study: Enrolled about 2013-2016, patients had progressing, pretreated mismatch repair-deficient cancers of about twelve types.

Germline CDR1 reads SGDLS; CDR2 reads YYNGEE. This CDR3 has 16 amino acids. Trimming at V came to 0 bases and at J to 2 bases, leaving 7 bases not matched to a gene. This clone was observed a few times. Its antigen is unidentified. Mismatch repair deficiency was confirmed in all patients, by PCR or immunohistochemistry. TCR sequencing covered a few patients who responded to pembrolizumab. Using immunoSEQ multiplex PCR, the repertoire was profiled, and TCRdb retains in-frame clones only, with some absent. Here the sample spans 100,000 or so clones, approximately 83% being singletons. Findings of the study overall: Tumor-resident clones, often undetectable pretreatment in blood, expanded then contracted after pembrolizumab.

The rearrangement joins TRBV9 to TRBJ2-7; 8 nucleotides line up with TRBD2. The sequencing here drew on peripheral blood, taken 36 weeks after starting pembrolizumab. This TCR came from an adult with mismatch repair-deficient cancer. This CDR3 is CASSVELGTSTYEQYF. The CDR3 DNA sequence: TGTGCCAGCAGCGTAGAATTAGGGACTAGTACCTACGAGCAGTACTTC.